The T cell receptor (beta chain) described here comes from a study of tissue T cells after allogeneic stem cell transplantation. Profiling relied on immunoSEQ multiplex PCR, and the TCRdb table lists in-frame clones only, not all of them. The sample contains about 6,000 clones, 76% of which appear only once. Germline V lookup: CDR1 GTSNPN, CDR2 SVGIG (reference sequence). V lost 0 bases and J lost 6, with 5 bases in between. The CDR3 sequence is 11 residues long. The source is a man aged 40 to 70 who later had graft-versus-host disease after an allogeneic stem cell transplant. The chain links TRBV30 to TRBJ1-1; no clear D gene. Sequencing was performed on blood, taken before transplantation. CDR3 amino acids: CAWSVTSEAFF. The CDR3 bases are TGTGCCTGGAGTGTAACCTCTGAAGCTTTCTTT.